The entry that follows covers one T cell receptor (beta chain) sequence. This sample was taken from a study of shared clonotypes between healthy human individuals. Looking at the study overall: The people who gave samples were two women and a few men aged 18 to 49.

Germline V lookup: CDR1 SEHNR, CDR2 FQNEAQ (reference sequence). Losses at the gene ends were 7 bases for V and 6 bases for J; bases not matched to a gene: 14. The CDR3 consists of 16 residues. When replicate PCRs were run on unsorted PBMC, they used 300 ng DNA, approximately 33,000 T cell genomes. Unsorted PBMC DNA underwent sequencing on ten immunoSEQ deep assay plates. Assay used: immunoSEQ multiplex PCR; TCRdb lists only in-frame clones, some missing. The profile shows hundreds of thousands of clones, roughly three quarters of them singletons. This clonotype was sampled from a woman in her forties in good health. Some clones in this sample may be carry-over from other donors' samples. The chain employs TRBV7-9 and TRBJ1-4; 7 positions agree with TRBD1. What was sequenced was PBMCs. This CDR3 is CASTSTVGTVDEKLFF. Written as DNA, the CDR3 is TGTGCCAGCACCTCCACCGTCGGGACAGTAGATGAAAAACTGTTTTTT.